This TCR beta chain emerged from a study of blood T cells in healthy people across ages. With respect to this clonotype: Its antigen is not identified.

This CDR3 contains 14 residues. V shed 11 bases and J 13 bases; nucleotides not matched to a gene: 18. Germline V gene lookup returns CDR1 ENHRY and CDR2 SYGVKD. Aged about 6 to 95, donors were systemically healthy Caucasians from Russia. Combining a sample-barcoded 5' primer with a J-beta primer mix, a second PCR ran for roughly 6 to 11 cycles. TCRdb passed the 5' RACE reads through MiXCR, listing each CDR3 protein once. The profile shows about 680,000 distinct CDR3 sequences, roughly 50% of them singletons. Study results and caveats: Long-lived donors exceeded aged donors in naive CD4+ cells and diversity.

Sequencing used blood. This chain links TRBV10-3 with TRBJ2-4; TRBD2 agrees at 9 bases. The sequence was obtained from a woman aged 60-75 years in good health. The DNA for the CDR3 is TGTGCCGCCAGGCGGGAGGGCGCTCCCTACGGGCAGTACTTC. Its translation is CAARREGAPYGQYF.